This T cell receptor beta chain derives from a study of blood T cell repertoires in COVID-19. The overall study: The samples span acute and convalescent COVID-19 from the United States, Italy and Spain.

Losses at the gene ends were 7 bases for V and 3 bases for J; bases not matched to a gene: 7. The CDR3 is made up of 14 amino acids. From germline, CDR1 is SEHNR and CDR2 FQNEAQ (reference sequence). This clone was counted once. Under the authors' procedure: It was from reference gene primer amplification that nucleated cell counts were estimated. Produced via immunoSEQ multiplex PCR; TCRdb's table is partial and in-frame only. Clonal size and the V and J genes are those of that table, whereas D and trimming came from the DNA. The top ten hold 5% to 6% of the sample, which has 150,000 to 200,000 clones, roughly 87% seen once.

Material for sequencing was peripheral blood. The J gene is TRBJ2-7, the V gene TRBV7-9; 9 bases match TRBD2. The sequence was obtained from a human donor in a cohort sampled during active COVID-19. CDR3 coding DNA: TGTGCCAGCACCAAGGCTAGCGGGAACTACGAGCAGTACTTC. This sequence encodes CASTKASGNYEQYF. Filled out from reference TRBV7-9 and TRBJ2-7, the complete variable domain reads DTGVSQNPRHKITKRGQNVTFRCDPISEHNRLYWYRQTLGQGPEFLTYFQNEAQLEKSRLLSDRFSAERPKGSFSTLEIQRTEQGDSAMYLCASTKASGNYEQYFGPGTRLTVT.